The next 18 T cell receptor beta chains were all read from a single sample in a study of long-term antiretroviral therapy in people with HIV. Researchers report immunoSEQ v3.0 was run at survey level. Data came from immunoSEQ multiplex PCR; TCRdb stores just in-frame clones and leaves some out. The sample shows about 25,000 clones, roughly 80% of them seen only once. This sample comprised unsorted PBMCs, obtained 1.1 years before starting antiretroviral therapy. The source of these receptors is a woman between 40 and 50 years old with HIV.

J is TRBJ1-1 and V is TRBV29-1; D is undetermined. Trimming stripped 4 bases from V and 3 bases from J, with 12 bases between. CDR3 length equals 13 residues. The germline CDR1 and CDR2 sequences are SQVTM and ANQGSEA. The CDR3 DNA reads TGCAGCGTTGCACGGGAGTGGGACACTGAAGCTTTCTTT. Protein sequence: CSVAREWDTEAFF.

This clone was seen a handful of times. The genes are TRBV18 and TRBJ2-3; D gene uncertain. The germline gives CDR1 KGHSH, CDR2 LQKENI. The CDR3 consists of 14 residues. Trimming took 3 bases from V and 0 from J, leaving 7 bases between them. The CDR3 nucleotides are TGTGCCAGCTCACCGTACTCCAGCACAGATACGCAGTATTTT. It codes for CASSPYSSTDTQYF.

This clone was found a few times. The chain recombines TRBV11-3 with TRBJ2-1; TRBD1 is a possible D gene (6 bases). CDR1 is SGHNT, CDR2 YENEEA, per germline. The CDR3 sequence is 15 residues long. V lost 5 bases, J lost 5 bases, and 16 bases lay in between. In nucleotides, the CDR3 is TGTGCCAGCAGCCCCCGGGACAAGGGGGACAATGAGCAGTTCTTC. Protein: CASSPRDKGDNEQFF.

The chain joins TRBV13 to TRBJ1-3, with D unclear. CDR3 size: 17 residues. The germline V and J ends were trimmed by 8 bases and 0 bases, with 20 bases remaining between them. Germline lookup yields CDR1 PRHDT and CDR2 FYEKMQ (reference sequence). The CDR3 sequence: CASGFGLQKVSGNTIYF. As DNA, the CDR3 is TGTGCCAGCGGGTTCGGGCTGCAGAAGGTCTCTGGAAACACCATATATTTT.

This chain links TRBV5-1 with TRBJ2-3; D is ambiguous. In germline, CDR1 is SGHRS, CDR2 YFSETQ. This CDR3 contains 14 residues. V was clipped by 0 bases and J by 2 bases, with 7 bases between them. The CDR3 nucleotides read TGCGCCAGCAGCTTGGTTAAGCTCACAGATACGCAGTATTTT. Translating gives CASSLVKLTDTQYF.

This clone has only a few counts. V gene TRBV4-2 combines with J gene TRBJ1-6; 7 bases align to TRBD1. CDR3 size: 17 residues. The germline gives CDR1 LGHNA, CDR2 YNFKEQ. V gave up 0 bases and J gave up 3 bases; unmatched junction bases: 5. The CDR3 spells CASSQELGQLYNSPLHF. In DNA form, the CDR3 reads TGTGCCAGCAGCCAAGAGCTGGGACAGCTCTATAATTCACCCCTCCACTTT.

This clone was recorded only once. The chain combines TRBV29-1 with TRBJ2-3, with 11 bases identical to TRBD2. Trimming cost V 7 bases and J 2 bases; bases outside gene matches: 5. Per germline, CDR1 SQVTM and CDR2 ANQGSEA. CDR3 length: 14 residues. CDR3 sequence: CSAGTSGSTDTQYF. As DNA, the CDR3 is TGCAGCGCTGGGACTAGCGGTTCCACAGATACGCAGTATTTT.

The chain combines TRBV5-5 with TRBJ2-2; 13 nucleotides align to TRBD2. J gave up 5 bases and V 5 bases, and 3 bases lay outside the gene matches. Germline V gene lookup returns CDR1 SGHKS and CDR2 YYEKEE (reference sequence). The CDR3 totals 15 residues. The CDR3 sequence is CASSGLAGATGELFF. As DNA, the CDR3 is TGTGCCAGCAGTGGACTAGCGGGAGCGACCGGGGAGCTGTTTTTT. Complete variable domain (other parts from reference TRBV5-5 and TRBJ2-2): DAGVTQSPTHLIKTRGQQVTLRCSPISGHKSVSWYQQVLGQGPQFIFQYYEKEERGRGNFPDRFSARQFPNYSSELNVNALLLGDSALYLCASSGLAGATGELFFGEGSRLTVL.

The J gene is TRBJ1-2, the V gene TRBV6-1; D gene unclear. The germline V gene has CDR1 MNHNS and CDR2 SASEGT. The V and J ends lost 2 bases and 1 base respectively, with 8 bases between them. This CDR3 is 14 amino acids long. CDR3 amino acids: CASSELDGNYGYTF. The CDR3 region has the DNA TGTGCCAGCAGTGAACTAGACGGTAACTATGGCTACACCTTC.

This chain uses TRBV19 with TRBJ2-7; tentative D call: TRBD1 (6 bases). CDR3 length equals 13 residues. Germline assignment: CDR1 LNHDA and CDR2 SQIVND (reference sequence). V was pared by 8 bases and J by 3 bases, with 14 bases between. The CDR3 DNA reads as TGTGCCAGTGCACAGGGACCGAACTACGAGCAGTACTTC. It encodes CASAQGPNYEQYF.

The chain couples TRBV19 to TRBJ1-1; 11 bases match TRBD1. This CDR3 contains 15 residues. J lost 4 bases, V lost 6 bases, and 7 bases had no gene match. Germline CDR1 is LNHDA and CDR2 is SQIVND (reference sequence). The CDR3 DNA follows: TGTGCCAGTAGATGGACAGGGGGCGGGAGCACTGAAGCTTTCTTT. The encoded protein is CASRWTGGGSTEAFF.

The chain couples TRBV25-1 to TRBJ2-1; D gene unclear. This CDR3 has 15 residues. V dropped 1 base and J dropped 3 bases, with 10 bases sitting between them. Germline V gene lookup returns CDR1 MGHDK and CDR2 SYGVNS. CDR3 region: CASSESVGVYNEQFF. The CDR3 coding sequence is TGTGCCAGCAGTGAATCGGTGGGCGTCTACAATGAGCAGTTCTTC.

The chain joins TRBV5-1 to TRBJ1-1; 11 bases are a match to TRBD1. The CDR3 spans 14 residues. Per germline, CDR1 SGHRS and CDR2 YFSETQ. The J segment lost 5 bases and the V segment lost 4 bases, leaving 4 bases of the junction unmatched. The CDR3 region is CASSRDRGWTEAFF. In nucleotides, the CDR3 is TGCGCCAGCAGCCGGGACAGGGGGTGGACTGAAGCTTTCTTT.

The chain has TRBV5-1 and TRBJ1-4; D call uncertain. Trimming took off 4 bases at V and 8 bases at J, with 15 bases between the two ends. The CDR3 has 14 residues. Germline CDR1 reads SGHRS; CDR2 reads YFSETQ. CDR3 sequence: CASSGTDSGEKLFF. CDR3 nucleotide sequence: TGCGCCAGCAGCGGAACCGACTCTGGGGAAAAACTGTTTTTT.

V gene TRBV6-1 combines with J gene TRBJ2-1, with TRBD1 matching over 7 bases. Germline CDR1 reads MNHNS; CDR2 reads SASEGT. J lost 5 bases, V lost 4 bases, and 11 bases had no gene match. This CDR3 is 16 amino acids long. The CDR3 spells CASSAGTAVGDNEQFF. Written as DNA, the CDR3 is TGTGCCAGCAGTGCCGGGACAGCCGTTGGGGACAATGAGCAGTTCTTC.

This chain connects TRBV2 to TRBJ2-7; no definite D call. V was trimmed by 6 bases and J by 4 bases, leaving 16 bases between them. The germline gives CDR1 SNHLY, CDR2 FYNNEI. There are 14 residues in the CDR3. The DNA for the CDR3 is TGTGCCAGCAGCGAAACGATAACGGGTTACGAGCAGTACTTC. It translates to CASSETITGYEQYF. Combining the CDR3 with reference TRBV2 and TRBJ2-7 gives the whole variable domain EPEVTQTPSHQVTQMGQEVILRCVPISNHLYFYWYRQILGQKVEFLVSFYNNEISEKSEIFDDQFSVERPDGSNFTLKIRSTKLEDSAMYFCASSETITGYEQYFGPGTRLTVT.

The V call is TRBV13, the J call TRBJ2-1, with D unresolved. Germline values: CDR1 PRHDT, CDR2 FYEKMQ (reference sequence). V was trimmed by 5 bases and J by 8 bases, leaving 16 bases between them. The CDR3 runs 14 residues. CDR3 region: CASSAWSAGDEQFF. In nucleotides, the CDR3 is TGTGCCAGCAGCGCCTGGAGTGCCGGCGATGAGCAGTTCTTC.

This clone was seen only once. The CDR3, as DNA: TGTGCCACCAGCAATCTCGACAGGGAATTTTGGCCCCAGCATTTT. As protein: CATSNLDREFWPQHF. The chain employs TRBV15 and TRBJ1-5; 7 bases map to TRBD1. The CDR3 contains 15 residues. Unmatched junction bases numbered 12, after V lost 4 bases and J lost 9 bases. CDR1 is LNHNV, CDR2 YYDKDF, per germline (reference sequence).